This TCR beta chain was captured by sequencing in a study of CD8 T cells in Susac syndrome. Random hexamers were used to reverse transcribe the RNA input (roughly 0.5 to 1 ug). TCRdb ran MiXCR on the immunoSEQ multiplex PCR reads and lists one entry per CDR3 protein. The table lists roughly 80,000 distinct CDR3 sequences, just under 95% of them singletons, with roughly 0.27% in the top ten. Germline-derived CDR1 and CDR2 are SEHNR and FQNEAQ (reference sequence). The ends were cut back, 5 bases at V and 0 bases at J, with 12 bases in the middle. The CDR3 consists of 15 residues. The study's findings and limits: The study's TCR sequencing and HLA analysis covered a relatively small number of individuals, and the study acknowledged this.

This clonotype appeared once. The antigen remains undetermined. The chain is built from TRBV7-9 and TRBJ2-3; maybe TRBD1 (7 bases). Source material: CD8+ T cells from PBMCs. This TCR came from a human donor in good health. The DNA for the CDR3 is TGTGCCAGCAGCCTCAGGGGGGCGAGCACAGATACGCAGTATTTT. This translates into CASSLRGASTDTQYF. Full variable domain (rest looked up from reference TRBV7-9 and TRBJ2-3): DTGVSQNPRHKITKRGQNVTFRCDPISEHNRLYWYRQTLGQGPEFLTYFQNEAQLEKSRLLSDRFSAERPKGSFSTLEIQRTEQGDSAMYLCASSLRGASTDTQYFGPGTRLTVL.